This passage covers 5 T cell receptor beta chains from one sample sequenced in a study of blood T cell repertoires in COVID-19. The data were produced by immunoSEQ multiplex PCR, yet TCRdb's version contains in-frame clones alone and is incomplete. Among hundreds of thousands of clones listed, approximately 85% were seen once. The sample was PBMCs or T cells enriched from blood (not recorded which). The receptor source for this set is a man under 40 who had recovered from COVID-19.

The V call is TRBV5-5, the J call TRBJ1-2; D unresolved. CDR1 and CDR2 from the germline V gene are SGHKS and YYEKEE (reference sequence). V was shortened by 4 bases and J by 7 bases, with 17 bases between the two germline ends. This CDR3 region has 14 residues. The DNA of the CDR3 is TGTGCCAGCAGCGACACCTCGGTTGTCTCTGGCTACACCTTC. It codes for CASSDTSVVSGYTF.

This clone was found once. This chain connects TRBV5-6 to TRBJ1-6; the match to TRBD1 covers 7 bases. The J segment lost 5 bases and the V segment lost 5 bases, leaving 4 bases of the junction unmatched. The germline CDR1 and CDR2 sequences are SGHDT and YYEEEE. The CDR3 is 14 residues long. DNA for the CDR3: TGTGCCAGCAGTCTCAGGGGGAATAATTCACCCCTCCACTTT. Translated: CASSLRGNNSPLHF.

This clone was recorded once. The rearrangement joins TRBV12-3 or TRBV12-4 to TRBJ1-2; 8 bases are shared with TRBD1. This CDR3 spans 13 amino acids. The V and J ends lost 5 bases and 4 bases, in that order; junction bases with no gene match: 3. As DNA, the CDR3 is TGTGCCAGCAGTCCGGACAGGGCCTATGGCTACACCTTC. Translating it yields CASSPDRAYGYTF.

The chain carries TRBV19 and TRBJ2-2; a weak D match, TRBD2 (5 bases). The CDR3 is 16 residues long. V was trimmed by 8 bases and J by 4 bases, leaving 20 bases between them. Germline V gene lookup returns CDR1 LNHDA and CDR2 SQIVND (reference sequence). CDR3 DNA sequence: TGTGCCAGTCCCCCAGAGTACGGGAAGAGCACCGGGGAGCTGTTTTTT. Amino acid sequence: CASPPEYGKSTGELFF.

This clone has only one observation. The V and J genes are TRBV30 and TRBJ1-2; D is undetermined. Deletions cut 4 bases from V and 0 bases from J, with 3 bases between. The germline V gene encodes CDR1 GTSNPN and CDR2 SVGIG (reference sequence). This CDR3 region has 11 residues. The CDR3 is CAWTANYGYTF. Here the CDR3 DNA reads TGTGCCTGGACGGCTAACTATGGCTACACCTTC.